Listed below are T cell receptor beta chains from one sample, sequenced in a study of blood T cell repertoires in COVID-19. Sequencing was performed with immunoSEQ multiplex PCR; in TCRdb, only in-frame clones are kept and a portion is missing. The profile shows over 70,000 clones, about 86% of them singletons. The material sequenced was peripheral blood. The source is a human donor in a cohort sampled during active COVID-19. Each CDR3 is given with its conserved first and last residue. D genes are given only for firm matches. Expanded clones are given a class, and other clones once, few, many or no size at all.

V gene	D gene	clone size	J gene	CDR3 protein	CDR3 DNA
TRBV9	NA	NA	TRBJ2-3	CASSVGNTDTQYF	TGTGCCAGCAGCGTCGGGAATACAGATACGCAGTATTTT
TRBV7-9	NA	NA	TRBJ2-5	CASSRGLGETQYF	TGTGCCAGCAGCCGGGGTCTCGGGGAGACCCAGTACTTC
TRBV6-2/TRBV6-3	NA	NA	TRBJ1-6	CASSLSPNSGHHNSPLHF	TGTGCCAGCAGCCTATCACCAAACTCGGGACATCATAATTCACCCCTCCACTTT
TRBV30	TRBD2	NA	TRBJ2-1	CAWSAGLASEQFF	TGTGCCTGGAGCGCCGGACTAGCTAGCGAGCAGTTCTTC
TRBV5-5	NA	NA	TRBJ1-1	CASSLGVAGTEAFF	TGTGCCAGCAGCTTGGGGGTAGCGGGCACTGAAGCTTTCTTT
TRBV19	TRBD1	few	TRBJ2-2	CASGDSNTGELFF	TGTGCCAGTGGGGACAGTAACACCGGGGAGCTGTTTTTT
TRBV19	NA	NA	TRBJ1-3	CASREVAGGNTIYF	TGTGCCAGTAGAGAGGTGGCAGGGGGAAACACCATATATTTT
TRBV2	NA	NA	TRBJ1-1	CASREDRFNTEAFF	TGTGCCAGCAGAGAGGACAGATTTAACACTGAAGCTTTCTTT
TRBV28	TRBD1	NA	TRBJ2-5	CASPPPPGQGAGETQYF	TGTGCCAGCCCACCTCCCCCGGGACAGGGGGCTGGGGAGACCCAGTACTTC
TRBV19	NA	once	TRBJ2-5	CASSYRVGVGETQYF	TGTGCCAGTAGTTACAGGGTCGGTGTTGGGGAGACCCAGTACTTC
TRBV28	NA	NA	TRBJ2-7	CASSRRTTYEQYF	TGTGCCAGCAGCCGTCGGACAACCTACGAGCAGTACTTC
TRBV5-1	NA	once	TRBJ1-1	CASSFDPSGLTGAFF	TGCGCCAGCAGCTTTGACCCTTCGGGTCTCACGGGAGCTTTCTTT
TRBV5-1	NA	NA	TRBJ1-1	CASSTEPVGARDTEAFF	TGCGCCAGCAGCACGGAGCCGGTGGGGGCTAGGGACACTGAAGCTTTCTTT
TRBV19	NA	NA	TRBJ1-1	CASSLLRGGEAFF	TGTGCCAGTAGTCTTCTAAGGGGGGGCGAAGCTTTCTTT
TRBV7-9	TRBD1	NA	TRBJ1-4	CASSLKGAQANEKLFF	TGTGCCAGCAGCTTAAAGGGGGCGCAAGCTAATGAAAAACTGTTTTTT
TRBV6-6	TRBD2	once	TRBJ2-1	CASSRLAGDGSYNEQFF	TGTGCCAGCAGCCGACTAGCGGGAGACGGGTCCTACAATGAGCAGTTCTTC
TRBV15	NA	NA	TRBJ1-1	CATSRGGSNTEAFF	TGTGCCACCAGCAGAGGGGGCTCCAACACTGAAGCTTTCTTT
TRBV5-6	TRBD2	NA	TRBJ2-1	CASSLLIRLAGYNEQFF	TGTGCCAGCAGCTTGTTGATTAGACTAGCGGGGTACAATGAGCAGTTCTTC
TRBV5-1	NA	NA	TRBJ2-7	CASSFHYEQYF	TGCGCCAGCAGCTTCCACTACGAGCAGTACTTC
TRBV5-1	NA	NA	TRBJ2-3	CASSWDDGADTQYF	TGCGCCAGCAGCTGGGATGACGGGGCAGATACGCAGTATTTT
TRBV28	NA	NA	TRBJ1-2	CASSLFGGSANYGYTF	TGTGCCAGCAGTTTATTTGGTGGCAGCGCTAACTATGGCTACACCTTC
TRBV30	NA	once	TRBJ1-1	CAWSARTHQNTEAFF	TGTGCCTGGAGTGCTCGAACACACCAGAACACTGAAGCTTTCTTT
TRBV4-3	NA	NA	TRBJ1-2	CASSQDQSYGYTF	TGCGCCAGCAGCCAAGATCAATCCTATGGCTACACCTTC
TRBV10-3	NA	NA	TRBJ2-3	CAITSRGTDTQYF	TGTGCCATCACATCGCGGGGCACAGATACGCAGTATTTT
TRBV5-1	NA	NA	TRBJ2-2	CASDWASNTGELFF	TGCGCCAGCGATTGGGCTTCAAACACCGGGGAGCTGTTTTTT
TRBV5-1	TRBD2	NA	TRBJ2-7	CASSPGLAFYEQYF	TGCGCCAGCAGCCCGGGACTAGCGTTCTACGAGCAGTACTTC
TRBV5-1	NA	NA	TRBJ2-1	CASSSNQVDEQFF	TGCGCCAGCAGCTCGAATCAGGTGGATGAGCAGTTCTTC
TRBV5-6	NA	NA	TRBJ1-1	CASSINTEAFF	TGTGCCAGCAGCATAAATACTGAAGCTTTCTTT
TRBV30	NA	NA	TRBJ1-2	CACTRGPGNGYTF	TGTGCCTGCACCCGTGGGCCGGGGAATGGCTACACCTTC
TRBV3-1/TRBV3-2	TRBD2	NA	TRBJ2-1	CASSPPGTRDNEQFF	TGTGCCAGCAGCCCGCCCGGGACTAGGGATAATGAGCAGTTCTTC
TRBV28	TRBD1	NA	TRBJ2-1	CASSPGTGNEQFF	TGTGCCAGCAGTCCCGGGACAGGGAATGAGCAGTTCTTC
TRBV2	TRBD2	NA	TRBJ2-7	CASKDSGAYEQYF	TGTGCCAGCAAGGATAGCGGGGCCTACGAGCAGTACTTC
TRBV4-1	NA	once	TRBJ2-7	CASSQPQTGGAEQYF	TGCGCCAGCAGCCAACCCCAAACCGGGGGAGCCGAGCAGTACTTC